This T cell receptor (beta chain) originates from a study of blood T cell repertoires in COVID-19. As for the study in general: Specimens from acute and convalescent COVID-19 originated in the United States, Italy and Spain. The analysed material was cDNA or gDNA that came from T cells, B-cell-depleted T cells, or PBMCs.

Libraries were prepared by immunoSEQ multiplex PCR; TCRdb keeps only in-frame clonotypes and omits some of them. There are tens of thousands of clones in the sample; approximately 83% occur only once, and around 27% lies in the top ten. Between the trimmed V and J ends, which lost 6 bases and 0 bases, there was a span of 6 bases. This CDR3 is built from 12 residues. The J gene is TRBJ2-7, the V gene TRBV12-3 or TRBV12-4; D perhaps matches TRBD2 (5 bases). The sequence came from a woman aged 80 or older with acute or convalescent COVID-19. The sample was peripheral blood. CDR3 sequence reads: CASSGDSYEQYF. The DNA of the CDR3 is TGTGCCAGCAGCGGGGACTCCTACGAGCAGTACTTC.